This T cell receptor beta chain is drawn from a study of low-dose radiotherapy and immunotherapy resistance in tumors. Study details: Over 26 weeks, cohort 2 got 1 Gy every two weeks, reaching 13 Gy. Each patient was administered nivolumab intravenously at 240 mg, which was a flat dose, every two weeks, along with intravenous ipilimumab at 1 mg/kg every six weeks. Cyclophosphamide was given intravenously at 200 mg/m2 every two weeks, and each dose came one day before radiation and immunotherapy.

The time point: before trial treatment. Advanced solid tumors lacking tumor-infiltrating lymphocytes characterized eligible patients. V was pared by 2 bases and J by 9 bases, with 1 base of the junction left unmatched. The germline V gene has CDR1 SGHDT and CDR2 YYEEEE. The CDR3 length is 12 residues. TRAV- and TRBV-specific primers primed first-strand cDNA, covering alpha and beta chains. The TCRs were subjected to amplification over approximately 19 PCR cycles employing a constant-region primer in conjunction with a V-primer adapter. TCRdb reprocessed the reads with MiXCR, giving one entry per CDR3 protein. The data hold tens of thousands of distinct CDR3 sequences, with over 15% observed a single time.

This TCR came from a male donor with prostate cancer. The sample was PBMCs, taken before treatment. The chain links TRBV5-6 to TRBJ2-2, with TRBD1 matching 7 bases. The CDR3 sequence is CASSLGGRELFF. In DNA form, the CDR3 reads TGTGCCAGCAGCTTAGGGGGCCGGGAGCTGTTTTTT. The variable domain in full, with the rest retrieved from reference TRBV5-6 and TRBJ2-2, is DAGVTQSPTHLIKTRGQQVTLRCSPKSGHDTVSWYQQALGQGPQFIFQYYEEEERQRGNFPDRFSGHQFPNYSSELNVNALLLGDSALYLCASSLGGRELFFGEGSRLTVL.